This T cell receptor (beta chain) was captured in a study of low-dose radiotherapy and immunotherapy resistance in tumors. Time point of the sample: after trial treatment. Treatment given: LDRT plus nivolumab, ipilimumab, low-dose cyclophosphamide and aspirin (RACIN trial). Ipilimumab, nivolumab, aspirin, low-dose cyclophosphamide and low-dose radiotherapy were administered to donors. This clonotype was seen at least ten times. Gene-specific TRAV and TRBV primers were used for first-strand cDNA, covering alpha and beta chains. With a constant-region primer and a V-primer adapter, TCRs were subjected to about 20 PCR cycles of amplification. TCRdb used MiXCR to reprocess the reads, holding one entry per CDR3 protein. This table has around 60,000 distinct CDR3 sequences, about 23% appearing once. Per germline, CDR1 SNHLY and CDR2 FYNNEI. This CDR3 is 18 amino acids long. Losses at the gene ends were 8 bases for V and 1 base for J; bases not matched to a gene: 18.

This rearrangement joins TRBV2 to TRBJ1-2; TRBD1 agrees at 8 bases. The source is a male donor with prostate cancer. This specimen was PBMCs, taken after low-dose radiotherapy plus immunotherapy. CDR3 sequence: CASLGPRPTGDNNYGYTF. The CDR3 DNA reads TGTGCCAGCCTTGGGCCCCGACCGACAGGGGACAATAACTATGGCTACACCTTC.